One sample yielded the 30 T cell receptor beta chains listed below, sequenced in a study of shared clonotypes between healthy human individuals. Method: immunoSEQ multiplex PCR; TCRdb's copy keeps in-frame clones and lacks some. The data contain fewer than 600,000 clones, around 77% of them singletons. The sample comprised PBMCs. Every receptor here comes from a woman aged 40 to 55 in good health. Some clones in this sample may be carry-over from other donors' samples.

This clone has a handful of counts. V is TRBV10-3 and J is TRBJ1-2; maybe TRBD1 (5 bases). Trimming shortened V by 10 bases and J by 7 bases, and 19 bases separated the two germline ends. The CDR3 loop spans 13 amino acids. CDR1 is ENHRY, CDR2 SYGVKD, per germline. In nucleotides, the CDR3 is TGTGCCAGTGCGGTCCAGGGTGAGGGTGGCTACACCTTC. Translating it yields CASAVQGEGGYTF.

The rearrangement uses TRBV5-1 and TRBJ2-7; D is uncertain. CDR3 size: 15 residues. The germline V gene encodes CDR1 SGHRS and CDR2 YFSETQ. The V end was cut by 1 base, the J end by 0 bases, with 11 bases between. This chain's CDR3 is CASSLRQAHSYEQYF. CDR3 nucleotides: TGCGCCAGCAGCTTGCGGCAGGCACACTCCTACGAGCAGTACTTC.

The chain couples TRBV28 to TRBJ2-1, with 11 bases lining up with TRBD2. The CDR3 runs to 16 residues. The germline gives CDR1 MDHEN, CDR2 SYDVKM. Losses at the gene ends were 6 bases for V and 5 bases for J; bases not matched to a gene: 9. In DNA form, the CDR3 reads TGTGCCAGCAGCTACAACGTAGCGGGGGGGAACAATGAGCAGTTCTTC. Its protein product is CASSYNVAGGNNEQFF.

V is TRBV28 and J is TRBJ2-3, with D uncertain. Germline CDR1 reads MDHEN; CDR2 reads SYDVKM. Trimming took off 10 bases at V and 7 bases at J, with 12 bases between the two ends. CDR3 length equals 11 residues. In DNA, the CDR3 is TGTGCCACCACAAATGGGAATACGCAGTATTTT. Translating gives CATTNGNTQYF. Filled out from reference TRBV28 and TRBJ2-3, the complete variable domain reads DVKVTQSSRYLVKRTGEKVFLECVQDMDHENMFWYRQDPGLGLRLIYFSYDVKMKEKGDIPEGYSVSREKKERFSLILESASTNQTSMYLCATTNGNTQYFGPGTRLTVL.

This clone was seen a handful of times. The J gene is TRBJ2-5, the V gene TRBV7-9; 9 bases map to TRBD1. This CDR3 is built from 16 residues. V dropped 3 bases and J dropped 4; count of bases not matched to a gene: 9. Germline V gene lookup returns CDR1 SEHNR and CDR2 FQNEAQ (reference sequence). CDR3 sequence: CASSFLPGQGPETQYF. The CDR3 DNA reads as TGTGCCAGCAGCTTTCTCCCGGGACAGGGACCAGAGACCCAGTACTTC.

This clone was observed a handful of times. This sequence joins TRBV5-4 and TRBJ2-7, with 15 bases lining up with TRBD2. The CDR3 consists of 17 residues. Germline values: CDR1 SGHNT, CDR2 YYREEE (reference sequence). The V and J ends lost 0 bases and 2 bases, in that order; junction bases with no gene match: 3. CDR3 sequence reads: CASSLGGLAGGTYEQYF. DNA of the CDR3: TGTGCCAGCAGCTTGGGTGGACTAGCGGGAGGGACCTACGAGCAGTACTTC. The whole variable domain, remainder taken from reference TRBV5-4 and TRBJ2-7, is ETGVTQSPTHLIKTRGQQVTLRCSSQSGHNTVSWYQQALGQGPQFIFQYYREEENGRGNFPPRFSGLQFPNYSSELNVNALELDDSALYLCASSLGGLAGGTYEQYFGPGTRLTVT.

The J gene is TRBJ2-5, the V gene TRBV7-9, with 8 bases matching TRBD1. The junction had 6 bases not matched to a gene; V was cut back by 1 base and J by 5 bases. There are 15 residues in the CDR3. Germline-derived CDR1 and CDR2 are SEHNR and FQNEAQ (reference sequence). The CDR3 bases are TGTGCCAGCAGCTTAGGGGGACAGGTACGGGAGACCCAGTACTTC. Amino acids: CASSLGGQVRETQYF. Full variable domain (missing parts from reference TRBV7-9 and TRBJ2-5): DTGVSQNPRHKITKRGQNVTFRCDPISEHNRLYWYRQTLGQGPEFLTYFQNEAQLEKSRLLSDRFSAERPKGSFSTLEIQRTEQGDSAMYLCASSLGGQVRETQYFGPGTRLLVL.

This rearrangement joins TRBV2 to TRBJ2-1; D is perhaps TRBD2 (6 bases). The germline CDR1 and CDR2 sequences are SNHLY and FYNNEI. The CDR3 is 14 residues long. Deletions cut 7 bases from V and 2 bases from J, with 12 bases between. The CDR3 nucleotides are TGTGCCAGCACCGGGAGTCCCCCCTACAATGAGCAGTTCTTC. Amino acids: CASTGSPPYNEQFF.

The V gene is TRBV5-4, the J gene TRBJ1-3; D perhaps matches TRBD1 (6 bases). Trimming took 4 bases from V and 1 from J, leaving 15 bases between them. The CDR3 is 16 amino acids. CDR1 and CDR2 from the germline V gene are SGHNT and YYREEE (reference sequence). The CDR3 sequence: CASSDPVQGSGNTIYF. The CDR3 DNA reads TGTGCCAGCAGCGATCCCGTACAGGGATCTGGAAACACCATATATTTT.

This chain uses TRBV18 with TRBJ2-3, with 7 bases fitting TRBD1. This CDR3 spans 17 amino acids. With V trimmed by 6 bases and J by 7 bases, 19 bases remained unmatched. Per the germline V gene, CDR1 is KGHSH and CDR2 is LQKENI. In DNA, the CDR3 is TGTGCCAGCTCCCTCGAAGCCGCAGACAGGGTCATAAATACGCAGTATTTT. It specifies CASSLEAADRVINTQYF.

The CDR3 coding sequence is TGTGCCAGCAGCTTGGTAGGGGGTAATCAGCCCCAGCATTTT. Its translation is CASSLVGGNQPQHF. V usage is TRBV5-5 and J usage is TRBJ1-5; D is perhaps TRBD1 (6 bases). Trimming removed 0 bases at V and 4 bases at J, with 8 bases between. Germline CDR1 is SGHKS and CDR2 is YYEKEE (reference sequence). CDR3 length: 14 amino acids.

The rearrangement uses TRBV6-6 and TRBJ1-5; TRBD1 matches 8 bases. CDR3 length: 14 residues. CDR1 MNHNY and CDR2 SVGAGI come from the germline V gene (reference sequence). The V gene end was trimmed by 6 bases and the J gene end by 2 bases; junction bases not matched to a gene: 3. CDR3 nucleotides: TGTGCCAGCAGACAGGGGGATCGCAATCAGCCCCAGCATTTT. As protein: CASRQGDRNQPQHF.

The chain links TRBV14 to TRBJ2-3; D is ambiguous. This CDR3 has 14 residues. Germline CDR1 and CDR2: SGHDN and FVKESK. V lost 4 bases and J lost 2, with 10 bases in between. CDR3 region: CASSRLSVTDTQYF. The CDR3, as DNA: TGTGCCAGCAGCCGCCTGAGCGTCACAGATACGCAGTATTTT.

Concerning this clone: A far larger clone is just one base off, so this is likely a read error. This is likely a read error, given that the CDR3 carries no conserved phenylalanine or tryptophan at its end. The same CDR3 also results from other DNA sequences found in this sample. This chain uses TRBV29-1 with TRBJ1-1; D possibly corresponds to TRBD1 (5 bases). The CDR3 sequence is 14 residues long. CDR1 and CDR2 from the germline V gene are SQVTM and ANQGSEA. Trimming took off 4 bases at V and 1 base at J, with 13 bases between the two ends. The CDR3 DNA sequence: TGCAGCGTTGCCTCCGGGGCGTCGAACACTGAAGCTTTCTCT. Its protein is CSVASGASNTEAFS.

Worth noting for this clone: This likely came from a read error, as a far larger clone is one base away. Other DNA sequences in this sample translate to the same CDR3. The genes are TRBV27 and TRBJ1-1, with D uncertain. The CDR3 sequence is 14 residues long. CDR1 is MNHEY and CDR2 is SMNVEV in the germline V gene (reference sequence). CDR3 residues: CASSPIPRAVEAFF. In nucleotides, the CDR3 is TGTGCTAGCAGCCCCATCCCGAGGGCCGTAGAAGCTTTCTTT.

The chain employs TRBV18 and TRBJ1-5; TRBD1 aligns across 7 bases. This CDR3 is built from 15 residues. The trim removed 0 bases at V and 6 bases at J, leaving 5 bases unmatched. Germline V lookup: CDR1 KGHSH, CDR2 LQKENI. DNA for the CDR3: TGTGCCAGCTCACCACCTACAGGGGAAGGTCAGCCCCAGCATTTT. Protein: CASSPPTGEGQPQHF. The variable domain in full, completed from reference TRBV18 and TRBJ1-5, reads NAGVMQNPRHLVRRRGQEARLRCSPMKGHSHVYWYRQLPEEGLKFMVYLQKENIIDESGMPKERFSAEFPKEGPSILRIQQVVRGDSAAYFCASSPPTGEGQPQHFGDGTRLSIL.

Regarding this clone: The same CDR3 also results from other DNA sequences found in this sample. This sequence joins TRBV10-2 and TRBJ2-5, with 7 bases fitting TRBD2. The length of the CDR3 is 14 residues. With V trimmed by 4 bases and J by 5 bases, 7 bases remained unmatched. In germline, CDR1 is WSHSY, CDR2 SAAADI. The chain's CDR3 is CASSVGGSGETQYF. CDR3 nucleotide sequence: TGCGCCAGCAGTGTGGGCGGGAGCGGGGAGACCCAGTACTTC.

V usage is TRBV9 and J usage is TRBJ2-3; 8 nucleotides match TRBD2. V lost 7 bases to trimming and J lost 3 bases; unmatched junction nucleotides: 7. Germline lookup yields CDR1 SGDLS and CDR2 YYNGEE. The CDR3 sequence is 14 residues long. The CDR3: CASGAGGRTDTQYF. The CDR3, as DNA: TGTGCCAGCGGGGCGGGAGGTCGTACAGATACGCAGTATTTT.

This clone was recorded only once. The chain links TRBV5-1 to TRBJ1-1, with 10 bases identical to TRBD1. CDR3 length: 13 residues. CDR1 and CDR2 from the germline V gene are SGHRS and YFSETQ. The J segment lost 7 bases and the V segment lost 4 bases, leaving 4 bases of the junction unmatched. CDR3 DNA sequence: TGCGCCAGCAGCCTCCGGGACAGGGGTGAAGCTTTCTTT. Protein product: CASSLRDRGEAFF. Complete variable domain (other parts from reference TRBV5-1 and TRBJ1-1): KAGVTQTPRYLIKTRGQQVTLSCSPISGHRSVSWYQQTPGQGLQFLFEYFSETQRNKGNFPGRFSGRQFSNSRSEMNVSTLELGDSALYLCASSLRDRGEAFFGQGTRLTVV.

The V and J genes are TRBV2 and TRBJ1-2; D may be TRBD1 (5 bases). This CDR3 region has 16 residues. The V end was cut by 7 bases, the J end by 4 bases, with 22 bases between. Germline V gives CDR1 SNHLY, CDR2 FYNNEI. CDR3 in DNA: TGTGCCAGCACCACCAGGTGGGTGCTAGGGGCCTATGGCTACACCTTC. It encodes CASTTRWVLGAYGYTF.

A note on this clone: A read error is possible here, since a much larger clone lies one base away. The chain uses TRBV9 and TRBJ2-1; 11 bases are a match to TRBD2. The V gene's germline CDR1 is SGDLS and CDR2 YYNGEE. V gave up 3 bases and J gave up 8 bases; unmatched junction bases: 7. CDR3 size: 15 residues. In nucleotides, the CDR3 is TGTGCCAGCAGCGCCGGACTAGCGGGCGGCTATGAGCAGTTCTTC. It specifies CASSAGLAGGYEQFF.

This chain's CDR3 is CAWSELFNYGYTF. CDR3 nucleotide sequence: TGTGCCTGGAGTGAACTTTTCAATTATGGCTACACCTTC. The chain has TRBV30 and TRBJ1-2, with D hard to call. The CDR3 runs 13 residues. V lost 1 base and J 5 bases, leaving 11 bases between the germline ends. Germline assignment: CDR1 GTSNPN and CDR2 SVGIG (reference sequence).

This clone showed up just a few times. This rearrangement joins TRBV27 to TRBJ2-7; 9 bases map to TRBD2. Germline V gene lookup returns CDR1 MNHEY and CDR2 SMNVEV (reference sequence). With V trimmed by 6 bases and J by 7 bases, 16 bases remained unmatched. CDR3 length equals 16 residues. The CDR3 loop is CASSPRMAGGLKEQYF. CDR3 sequence (DNA): TGTGCCAGCAGCCCCCGAATGGCGGGAGGGTTAAAGGAGCAGTACTTC.

The V and J genes are TRBV7-8 and TRBJ2-7; TRBD1 aligns across 10 bases. The CDR3 has 17 amino acids. V lost 1 base to trimming and J lost 3 bases; unmatched junction nucleotides: 9. The germline CDR1 and CDR2 sequences are SGHVS and FQNEAQ. The CDR3 protein is CASSLVRAGTGDYEQYF. Here the CDR3 DNA reads TGTGCCAGCAGCTTAGTAAGAGCAGGGACAGGGGACTACGAGCAGTACTTC.

The gene calls are TRBV14 and TRBJ1-5; D is ambiguous. Germline values: CDR1 SGHDN, CDR2 FVKESK. The CDR3 has 13 residues. Trimming cost V 3 bases and J 4 bases, with 7 bases left between them. DNA for the CDR3: TGTGCCAGCAGCCAGGCAGGTAATCAGCCCCAGCATTTT. Its translation is CASSQAGNQPQHF.

In regard to this clone: Given a far larger clone just one base away, this is likely a sequencing read error. This rearrangement joins TRBV7-3 to TRBJ2-3; D not resolved. The CDR3 has 13 residues. The germline V gene encodes CDR1 SGHTA and CDR2 FQGTGA. V was trimmed by 2 bases and J by 2 bases, leaving 5 bases between them. The CDR3 protein is CASSLGITDTQYF. The CDR3, as DNA: TGTGCCAGCAGCTTAGGGATCACAGATACGCAGTATTTT.

The chain employs TRBV18 and TRBJ1-4, with 9 bases aligning to TRBD1. V lost 2 bases, J lost 6 bases, and 13 bases stayed unmatched. CDR1 is KGHSH and CDR2 is LQKENI in the germline V gene. The CDR3 has 18 amino acids. The CDR3 reads CASSPRDRAPGPHEKLFF. CDR3 nucleotide sequence: TGTGCCAGCTCACCAAGGGACAGGGCCCCCGGCCCTCATGAAAAACTGTTTTTT.

The CDR3 loop is CASSKPQPGVDNEQFF. The CDR3 DNA is TGTGCCAGCAGCAAGCCGCAGCCGGGGGTAGACAATGAGCAGTTCTTC. The J gene is TRBJ2-1, the V gene TRBV7-2, with a possible D match to TRBD2 (6 bases). This CDR3 spans 16 amino acids. V lost 5 bases to trimming and J lost 5 bases, with 19 bases between them. Per germline, CDR1 SGHTA and CDR2 FQGNSA.

The chain combines TRBV4-3 with TRBJ1-5; D perhaps matches TRBD1 (5 bases). CDR1 is LGHNA and CDR2 is YSLEER in the germline V gene. The germline V and J ends were trimmed by 0 bases and 6 bases, with 15 bases remaining between them. The CDR3 length is 16 residues. DNA of the CDR3: TGCGCCAGCAGCCAAGATTGGACGGGCGGGGGTCAGCCCCAGCATTTT. Encoded protein: CASSQDWTGGGQPQHF.

The chain uses TRBV10-3 and TRBJ2-2, with a tentative D call TRBD1 (5 bases). V was pared by 2 bases and J by 4 bases, with 11 bases between. CDR1 ENHRY and CDR2 SYGVKD come from the germline V gene. The length of the CDR3 is 15 residues. The CDR3 loop is CAISERQGGTGELFF. The CDR3 DNA reads TGTGCCATCAGTGAGAGGCAGGGTGGCACCGGGGAGCTGTTTTTT.